This entry lists 7 T cell receptor beta chains sequenced from one sample in a study of cytomegalovirus exposure and HLA in healthy donors (dated by TCRdb to about 2017). The library came from the immunoSEQ multiplex PCR assay. TCRdb's version of the immuneACCESS table is confined to in-frame rearrangements and falls short of the full clone set. An unresolved V gene accounts for under half of the shortfall where checked; the remainder is of unknown origin. The table for this sample lists approximately 99,000 clones; approximately 85% of them were counted only once. The biggest ten clones account for about 2.9% of the sample. Sequences were obtained from PBMCs. These receptors all stem from a woman in her late teens or twenties in good health and CMV-seronegative.

This rearrangement joins TRBV6-5 to TRBJ1-3; D gene unclear. Germline V lookup: CDR1 MNHEY, CDR2 SVGAGI. This CDR3 is built from 14 residues. V lost 5 bases to trimming and J lost 5 bases, with 13 bases between them. CDR3 region: CASSETRSRNTIYF. As DNA, the CDR3 is TGTGCCAGCAGTGAGACCCGGAGCCGAAACACCATATATTTT.

This chain links TRBV5-1 with TRBJ1-1; D is ambiguous. The V gene's germline CDR1 is SGHRS and CDR2 YFSETQ. V was trimmed by 5 bases and J by 1 base, leaving 9 bases between them. The CDR3 contains 13 residues. The CDR3 DNA reads as TGCGCCAGCAGTATCTCGGGGAACACTGAAGCTTTCTTT. Amino acid sequence: CASSISGNTEAFF.

This chain joins TRBV6-4 and TRBJ2-3; weak D call: TRBD2 (5 bases). Trimming removed 3 bases at V and 1 base at J, with 5 bases between. CDR3 size: 13 residues. The V gene's germline CDR1 is MRHNA and CDR2 SNTAGT. This chain's CDR3 is CASSERGTDTQYF. As DNA, the CDR3 is TGTGCCAGCAGTGAGCGGGGCACAGATACGCAGTATTTT.

In this sample, this clone turned up once. The J gene is TRBJ1-2, the V gene TRBV5-5, with D possibly matching TRBD1 (6 bases). Trimming removed 4 bases at V and 4 bases at J, with 14 bases between. Germline V CDR1 and CDR2: SGHKS, YYEKEE (reference sequence). The CDR3 loop spans 14 amino acids. This chain's CDR3 is CASSVQGEGYGYTF. CDR3 bases: TGTGCCAGCAGCGTACAGGGAGAGGGCTATGGCTACACCTTC.

This chain connects TRBV25-1 to TRBJ1-4; maybe TRBD1 (5 bases). This CDR3 is built from 14 residues. Trimming pared 8 bases from V and 3 bases from J, leaving 13 bases between. The V gene's germline CDR1 is MGHDK and CDR2 SYGVNS. The chain's CDR3 is CASLPGSSNEKLFF. DNA for the CDR3: TGTGCCAGCCTACCAGGGTCTTCTAATGAAAAACTGTTTTTT. Combining the CDR3 with reference TRBV25-1 and TRBJ1-4 gives the whole variable domain EADIYQTPRYLVIGTGKKITLECSQTMGHDKMYWYQQDPGMELHLIHYSYGVNSTEKGDLSSESTVSRIRTEHFPLTLESARPSHTSQYLCASLPGSSNEKLFFGSGTQLSVL.

The chain is built from TRBV10-3 and TRBJ1-2; a weak D match, TRBD1 (6 bases). CDR3 length: 14 amino acids. Trimming removed 0 bases at V and 7 bases at J, with 12 bases between. Per germline, CDR1 ENHRY and CDR2 SYGVKD. The CDR3, as DNA: TGTGCCATCAGTGAGTCGAACAGGGCGGGTGGCTACACCTTC. It yields the protein CAISESNRAGGYTF.

This chain uses TRBV5-1 with TRBJ1-1; D unclear. This CDR3 is built from 13 residues. From germline, CDR1 is SGHRS and CDR2 YFSETQ. Trimming shortened V by 6 bases and J by 4 bases, and 13 bases separated the two germline ends. CDR3 amino acids: CASTWEESTEAFF. In DNA, the CDR3 is TGCGCCAGCACCTGGGAGGAGTCCACTGAAGCTTTCTTT.